A single sample gave rise to the 32 T cell receptor beta chains below, sequenced in a study of blood T cells in healthy people across ages. It was with a sample-barcoded 5' primer and a J-beta primer mix that a second PCR of roughly 7 to 12 cycles was run. In TCRdb, the 5' RACE reads were re-called with MiXCR into one record per CDR3 protein. The sample has fewer than 900,000 distinct CDR3 sequences, 49% seen once; the top ten hold under 35%. What was sequenced was blood. Receptor source: an older woman in good health.

On this clonotype itself: A much bigger clone sits one base away, suggesting this may be a read error. The V and J genes are TRBV29-1 and TRBJ1-4; tentative D call: TRBD1 (5 bases). Per germline, CDR1 SQVTM and CDR2 ANQGSEA. This CDR3 contains 14 residues. V was pared by 6 bases and J by 10 bases, with 21 bases between. CDR3 region: CSVRFSGERGKLFF. CDR3 bases: TGCAGCGTCAGGTTTTCGGGGGAGCGTGGAAAACTGTTTTTT.

Concerning this clonotype: With a much larger clone just one base away, this may be a read error. V gene TRBV20-1 combines with J gene TRBJ2-7; D not certain. CDR3 size: 12 residues. Germline-derived CDR1 and CDR2 are DFQATT and SNEGSKA (reference sequence). Between the trimmed V and J ends, which lost 3 bases and 2 bases, there was a span of 8 bases. The CDR3: CSASGPTYEQYF. As DNA, the CDR3 is TGCAGTGCTAGCGGGCCGACCTACGAGCAGTACTTC.

This clonotype was recorded a few times. The chain carries TRBV7-2 and TRBJ1-2; TRBD1 matches 7 bases. V shed 5 bases and J 2 bases; nucleotides not matched to a gene: 2. The germline CDR1 and CDR2 sequences are SGHTA and FQGNSA. CDR3 length: 13 residues. The CDR3 DNA reads TGTGCCAGCAGCATGGACAGGAACTATGGCTACACCTTC. Amino acid sequence: CASSMDRNYGYTF.

J is TRBJ1-6 and V is TRBV6-6; 8 nucleotides agree with TRBD1. The V gene's germline CDR1 is MNHNY and CDR2 SVGAGI (reference sequence). The V and J ends lost 6 bases and 7 bases, in that order; junction bases with no gene match: 8. The CDR3 has 15 amino acids. CDR3 amino acids: CASSQDRVDNSPLHF. The CDR3 DNA follows: TGTGCCAGCAGCCAGGACAGGGTAGACAATTCACCCCTCCACTTT.

This clonotype has only a few counts. This chain uses TRBV5-1 with TRBJ1-6; no definite D call. Trimming pared 0 bases from V and 8 bases from J, leaving 6 bases between. The length of the CDR3 is 13 residues. Germline V lookup: CDR1 SGHRS, CDR2 YFSETQ. CDR3 DNA: TGCGCCAGCAGCTTGGATCAAGATTCACCCCTCCACTTT. Translating gives CASSLDQDSPLHF.

This clonotype was counted a single time. This sequence may be a read error, since a much larger clone differs from it by one base. The chain recombines TRBV7-3 with TRBJ2-2; D unresolved. The germline V gene has CDR1 SGHTA and CDR2 FQGTGA. This CDR3 is 14 amino acids long. CDR3 sequence reads: CANSLNANTGELFF. The CDR3 bases are TGTGCCAACAGCTTAAACGCGAACACCGGGGAGCTGTTTTTT.

CDR3 nucleotide sequence: TGTGCCAGCAGTTACCAAATTGGCGGGCCCAATTACAATGAGCAGTTCTTC. Translated, it gives CASSYQIGGPNYNEQFF. The chain is built from TRBV6-2 or TRBV6-3 and TRBJ2-1, with D perhaps matching TRBD2 (5 bases). CDR3 length: 17 residues. V dropped 2 bases and J dropped 4 bases, with 18 bases sitting between them. Germline V gene data show CDR1 as MNHEY and CDR2 as SVGEGT.

This clonotype was found a few times. V usage is TRBV7-9 and J usage is TRBJ2-7; 10 nucleotides match TRBD2. This CDR3 has 17 amino acids. The germline V gene encodes CDR1 SEHNR and CDR2 FQNEAQ (reference sequence). With V trimmed by 4 bases and J by 2 bases, 11 bases remained unmatched. This CDR3 reads CASSSRGTSGATYEQYF. CDR3 DNA sequence: TGTGCCAGCAGCTCCAGGGGCACTAGCGGGGCCACCTACGAGCAGTACTTC.

V and J are TRBV24-1 and TRBJ2-7; D may match TRBD1 or TRBD2 (5 bases each). The assigned J gene may be wrong: the sequence end matches TRBJ2-5 better. The CDR3 contains 17 residues. Germline V gene lookup returns CDR1 KGHDR and CDR2 SFDVKD. CDR3 region: CATSDIGTLLGYETQYF. The CDR3 nucleotides read TGTGCCACCAGTGATATTGGGACCCTACTAGGGTACGAGACCCAGTACTTC.

This sequence joins TRBV4-3 and TRBJ2-5; 7 positions match TRBD2. CDR3 length: 14 amino acids. The junction had 6 bases not matched to a gene; V was cut back by 1 base and J by 7 bases. Germline assignment: CDR1 LGHNA and CDR2 YSLEER. Here the CDR3 DNA reads TGCGCCAGCAGCCAAGGGGAGGGGAGCGGGACCCAGTACTTC. It encodes CASSQGEGSGTQYF.

V is TRBV10-3 and J is TRBJ2-4; D is uncertain. V lost 4 bases and J lost 6, with 10 bases in between. The CDR3 length is 13 residues. Germline V gene lookup returns CDR1 ENHRY and CDR2 SYGVKD. CDR3: CAISGSPLNIQYF. CDR3 nucleotides: TGTGCCATCAGTGGGTCCCCACTAAACATTCAGTACTTC.

This clonotype was recorded many times. The genes are TRBV7-3 and TRBJ2-7; TRBD2 matches at 8 bases. This CDR3 is built from 14 residues. Germline CDR1 and CDR2: SGHTA and FQGTGA. J gave up 0 bases and V 2 bases, and 0 bases lay outside the gene matches. The CDR3 DNA reads as TGTGCCAGCAGCTTACTAGCGGGCTCCTACGAGCAGTACTTC. Protein: CASSLLAGSYEQYF.

The chain uses TRBV30 and TRBJ2-4, with 9 positions matching TRBD1. The tail of the sequence fits TRBJ2-7 better, so the J call may be wrong. Germline-derived CDR1 and CDR2 are GTSNPN and SVGIG (reference sequence). The CDR3 runs 15 residues. CDR3 DNA: TGTGCCTGGAAAGGGACAGGGACAGGGCCCTACGAGCAGTACTTC. It translates to CAWKGTGTGPYEQYF.

V usage is TRBV20-1 and J usage is TRBJ2-2; D might be TRBD2 (6 bases). Looked up from germline, CDR1 is DFQATT and CDR2 is SNEGSKA (reference sequence). The ends were cut back, 6 bases at V and 4 bases at J, with 12 bases in the middle. The CDR3 length is 13 residues. Here the CDR3 reads CSAGGRITGELFF. The CDR3, as DNA: TGCAGTGCCGGGGGACGCATCACCGGGGAGCTGTTTTTT.

V is TRBV7-3 and J is TRBJ2-1; TRBD2 matches 12 bases. V shed 1 base, J shed 9 bases, and the junction held 10 bases outside the gene matches. Germline V CDR1 and CDR2: SGHTA, FQGTGA. The CDR3 totals 17 residues. In DNA form, the CDR3 reads TGTGCCAGCAGCTTAAGGGGTTCTAGCGGGAGGGCCGGTGAGCAGTTCTTC. This codes for CASSLRGSSGRAGEQFF.

The V and J genes are TRBV5-4 and TRBJ2-5, with TRBD1 identical over 9 bases. With V trimmed by 4 bases and J by 1 base, 5 bases remained unmatched. Germline-derived CDR1 and CDR2 are SGHNT and YYREEE (reference sequence). This CDR3 is 15 amino acids long. CDR3 residues: CASSPTGGFQETQYF. The CDR3 DNA reads as TGTGCCAGCAGCCCGACAGGGGGGTTCCAAGAGACCCAGTACTTC.

The chain carries TRBV6-6 and TRBJ2-7, with D perhaps being TRBD1 or TRBD2 (6 bases each). The CDR3 is 14 residues long. Between the trimmed V and J ends, which lost 2 bases and 3 bases, there was a span of 11 bases. Looked up from germline, CDR1 is MNHNY and CDR2 is SVGAGI (reference sequence). As DNA, the CDR3 is TGTGCCAGCAGTTACGGCCGGGGGCTCTACGAGCAGTACTTC. Residues: CASSYGRGLYEQYF.

The chain links TRBV20-1 to TRBJ1-2; maybe TRBD1 (6 bases). Germline CDR1 is DFQATT and CDR2 is SNEGSKA (reference sequence). This CDR3 is 11 amino acids long. Trimming shortened V by 4 bases and J by 7 bases, and 10 bases separated the two germline ends. The CDR3 loop is CSATTGSGYTF. The CDR3 DNA reads as TGCAGTGCTACCACAGGGTCTGGCTACACCTTC.

This rearrangement joins TRBV30 to TRBJ2-5; weak D call: TRBD2 (6 bases). The CDR3 contains 12 residues. V was trimmed by 5 bases and J by 9 bases, leaving 16 bases between them. Germline-derived CDR1 and CDR2 are GTSNPN and SVGIG (reference sequence). CDR3 nucleotide sequence: TGTGCCTGGGGTGGGACTGGCCAGGCCCAGTACTTC. This sequence encodes CAWGGTGQAQYF.

The V gene is TRBV20-1, the J gene TRBJ1-4; D uncertain. The CDR3 is made up of 11 amino acids. Germline V gene lookup returns CDR1 DFQATT and CDR2 SNEGSKA (reference sequence). The DNA for the CDR3 is TGCAGCCCTACAGCCAATGAAAAACTGTTTTTT. As protein: CSPTANEKLFF.

V and J are TRBV4-3 and TRBJ1-2; D not resolved. There are 13 residues in the CDR3. Deletions cut 1 base from V and 6 bases from J, with 9 bases between. Germline-derived CDR1 and CDR2 are LGHNA and YSLEER. The CDR3 protein is CASSQVQSDGYTF. The CDR3 DNA follows: TGCGCCAGCAGCCAAGTTCAGAGCGATGGCTACACCTTC.

A remark on this clonotype: One junction end disagrees with the germline gene, perhaps due to a read error. This chain joins TRBV7-2 and TRBJ2-4; TRBD2 is a possible D gene (6 bases). Germline CDR1 and CDR2: SGHTA and FQGNSA. The CDR3 is 16 amino acids. Written as DNA, the CDR3 is TGTGCCAGCAGCTTAGAAGCGTTACTAGCCAAAAGCATTCAGTACTTC. This gives the protein CASSLEALLAKSIQYF.

The V gene is TRBV4-1, the J gene TRBJ2-3; D unclear. V was cut by 4 bases and J by 6 bases, with 11 bases left in between. The CDR3 loop spans 13 amino acids. Germline V lookup: CDR1 MGHRA, CDR2 YSYEKL. The CDR3 nucleotides read TGCGCCAGCAGCCCCTGGACGGAGGATACGCAGTATTTT. Translation: CASSPWTEDTQYF.

This clonotype came up a few times. The genes are TRBV27 and TRBJ2-1; 9 positions agree with TRBD2. The CDR3 is 16 residues long. Germline values: CDR1 MNHEY, CDR2 SMNVEV (reference sequence). The junction had 8 bases not matched to a gene; V was cut back by 7 bases and J by 1 base. The CDR3 region is CASKVTAGGSYNEQFF. The CDR3 bases are TGTGCCAGCAAGGTGACGGCGGGAGGGTCCTACAATGAGCAGTTCTTC.

This clonotype has more than one count but fewer than ten. The V call is TRBV28, the J call TRBJ2-7; D is ambiguous. This CDR3 comprises 14 residues. V gave up 6 bases and J gave up 2 bases, with 14 bases separating them. The germline gives CDR1 MDHEN, CDR2 SYDVKM. The CDR3 spells CASSLNQPAYEQYF. In DNA form, the CDR3 reads TGTGCCAGCAGCCTAAATCAGCCGGCCTACGAGCAGTACTTC.

The chain uses TRBV6-6 and TRBJ1-2, with TRBD1 as a possible D gene (6 bases). The V gene lost 0 bases and the J gene lost 4 bases, with 12 bases spanning the gap. Germline CDR1 and CDR2: MNHNY and SVGAGI (reference sequence). This CDR3 is 15 amino acids long. CDR3 region: CASSYSGAGSYGYTF. DNA for the CDR3: TGTGCCAGCAGTTACTCGGGGGCAGGGAGCTATGGCTACACCTTC.

This clonotype occurred once. The V call is TRBV20-1, the J call TRBJ2-6, with 7 nucleotides matching TRBD1. The CDR3 totals 22 residues. The V gene's germline CDR1 is DFQATT and CDR2 SNEGSKA (reference sequence). The junction had 23 bases not matched to a gene; V was cut back by 3 bases and J by 0 bases. The CDR3: CSARLPSQDRPGISSGANVLTF. The CDR3 nucleotides read TGCAGTGCTAGGCTCCCAAGCCAGGACAGGCCCGGAATCTCCTCTGGGGCCAACGTCCTGACTTTC.

Comment on this clonotype: Since no conserved phenylalanine or tryptophan closes the CDR3, a read error is the likely cause. This chain uses TRBV7-2 with TRBJ2-2; TRBD1 might be the D (6 bases). This CDR3 is built from 14 residues. V lost 5 bases to trimming and J lost 9 bases, with 16 bases between them. Germline V gene sequence: CDR1 SGHTA, CDR2 FQGNSA. DNA for the CDR3: TGTGCCAGCAGCGCTAACAGGGAATATCGGGAGCTGTTTTAT. Encoded protein: CASSANREYRELFY.

In this sample, this clonotype turned up many times. The V call is TRBV7-2, the J call TRBJ1-2, with 10 positions matching TRBD1. Germline V gene sequence: CDR1 SGHTA, CDR2 FQGNSA. With 0 bases clipped from V and 5 bases from J, the junction kept 9 bases outside the gene matches. The CDR3 totals 17 residues. In DNA, the CDR3 is TGTGCCAGCAGCTTAGCCCCGACAGGGGGCGGTAATTATGGCTACACCTTC. Translation: CASSLAPTGGGNYGYTF.

This rearrangement joins TRBV27 to TRBJ2-7; D not certain. The germline V gene has CDR1 MNHEY and CDR2 SMNVEV (reference sequence). The CDR3 loop spans 14 amino acids. Between the trimmed V and J ends, which lost 3 bases and 7 bases, there was a span of 16 bases. CDR3 bases: TGTGCCAGCAGTTTCAAGGTTGCTTACAATGAGCAGTACTTC. This gives the protein CASSFKVAYNEQYF.

In the case of this clonotype: A single base separates this from a much larger clone, so it may be a read error. The rearrangement uses TRBV7-9 and TRBJ2-6; maybe TRBD2 (5 bases). The CDR3 length is 14 residues. CDR1 and CDR2 from the germline V gene are SEHNR and FQNEAQ (reference sequence). CDR3 loop: CASSVARGANVLTF. The CDR3 nucleotides read TGTGCCAGCAGCGTAGCGCGTGGGGCCAACGTCCTGACTTTC.

This clonotype was seen a few times. The V gene is TRBV15, the J gene TRBJ2-7; 14 positions match TRBD2. The CDR3 is 18 residues long. The V gene's germline CDR1 is LNHNV and CDR2 YYDKDF (reference sequence). The V and J ends lost 3 bases and 4 bases, in that order; junction bases with no gene match: 11. CDR3 coding DNA: TGTGCCACCAGCAGGCCGGGACTAGCGGGAGATATAGCTTACGAGCAGTACTTC. This codes for CATSRPGLAGDIAYEQYF.